This T cell receptor beta chain was documented in a study of quantifying T cell responses using KT2 cells. The wider study: Reverse transcription used primers in the TCR alpha and beta constant regions.

Known numbers of the T cell clone KT2 were added to PBMC. The cDNA 3' end received a ligated oligonucleotide with a UMI. The first PCR ran roughly 4 cycles with an equimolar RC1.1 and RC1.2 beta primer mix. MiXCR, applied by TCRdb to the UMI-ligation and nested PCR reads, yields one record per CDR3 protein. Of over 55,000 distinct CDR3 sequences detected, roughly an eighth appear once; the ten largest clones hold under 10%. This CDR3 spans 18 amino acids. V was pared by 0 bases and J by 1 base, with 17 bases between. CDR1 and CDR2 (germline): SNHLY, FYNNEI. Sequencing input: PBMCs spiked with cells of the T cell clone KT2. This sequence was found in a human donor. The rearrangement joins TRBV2 to TRBJ2-3; TRBD1 is a possible D gene (6 bases). The CDR3 coding sequence is TGTGCCAGCAGTGAAGCCTCCGATGACAGGTCGGGCACAGATACGCAGTATTTT. Translation gives CASSEASDDRSGTDTQYF.